The 8 T cell receptor beta chains in this list originate from one sample, sequenced in a study of blood T cell repertoires in COVID-19. TCRdb's table, derived via immunoSEQ multiplex PCR, lists solely in-frame clones and lacks some. The sample has more than 150,000 clones; 85% to 90% are singletons. What was sequenced was peripheral blood. The receptor set was obtained from a man in his 60s with COVID-19, enrolled during active disease.

This clone appeared a few times. At one end, the junction sequence differs from germline, possibly due to a read error. The V call is TRBV9, the J call TRBJ1-5; TRBD1 aligns across 10 bases. Germline lookup yields CDR1 SGDLS and CDR2 YYNGEE. This CDR3 is built from 13 residues. CDR3 in DNA: TGTGCCAGCAGCCTCCGCCCTGGGACAGGGGCTATTTTT. It specifies CASSLRPGTGAIF.

The chain carries TRBV6-6 and TRBJ2-2; perhaps TRBD1 as D (6 bases). The ends were cut back, 6 bases at V and 2 bases at J, with 13 bases in the middle. This CDR3 contains 15 residues. The germline V gene has CDR1 MNHNY and CDR2 SVGAGI (reference sequence). CDR3 region: CASSMDRLNTGELFF. Written as DNA, the CDR3 is TGTGCCAGCAGCATGGACAGATTAAACACCGGGGAGCTGTTTTTT.

The V call is TRBV29-1, the J call TRBJ2-1; weak D call: TRBD2 (6 bases). CDR3 length: 13 residues. Trimming pared 6 bases from V and 6 bases from J, leaving 15 bases between. CDR1 and CDR2 from the germline V gene are SQVTM and ANQGSEA. In DNA, the CDR3 is TGCAGCGTGCGGGACGGGGGAGGCAATGAGCAGTTCTTC. The encoded protein is CSVRDGGGNEQFF.

The chain is built from TRBV5-5 and TRBJ2-2; TRBD2 matches at 14 bases. The CDR3 extends over 19 amino acids. Losses at the gene ends were 5 bases for V and 4 bases for J; bases not matched to a gene: 13. Germline-derived CDR1 and CDR2 are SGHKS and YYEKEE (reference sequence). The DNA for the CDR3 is TGTGCCAGCAGTTTCGGGACTAGCGGGAGAAACCCGCTCACCGGGGAGCTGTTTTTT. Its protein is CASSFGTSGRNPLTGELFF.

V gene TRBV7-9 combines with J gene TRBJ2-3; the D gene is possibly TRBD1 (6 bases). There are 16 residues in the CDR3. Trimming cost V 5 bases and J 1 base, with 16 bases left between them. Germline V gene data show CDR1 as SEHNR and CDR2 as FQNEAQ (reference sequence). The CDR3 reads CASSLDRIPRTDTQYF. The DNA for the CDR3 is TGTGCCAGCAGCCTAGACAGGATTCCTCGCACAGATACGCAGTATTTT.

The chain carries TRBV19 and TRBJ2-2; tentatively, D is TRBD1 (5 bases). The ends were cut back, 8 bases at V and 5 bases at J, with 12 bases in the middle. Germline lookup yields CDR1 LNHDA and CDR2 SQIVND (reference sequence). This CDR3 is built from 13 residues. In nucleotides, the CDR3 is TGTGCCAGTGGTGGGGCCGCAACCGGGGAGCTGTTTTTT. Residues: CASGGAATGELFF.

The chain combines TRBV5-1 with TRBJ1-2; D perhaps matches TRBD1 (5 bases). CDR3 length equals 15 residues. V lost 0 bases and J 1 base, leaving 10 bases between the germline ends. CDR1 SGHRS and CDR2 YFSETQ come from the germline V gene. The CDR3 bases are TGCGCCAGCAGCTTGGAATCAGGGCTTAACTATGGCTACACCTTC. Amino acid sequence: CASSLESGLNYGYTF.

V and J are TRBV25-1 and TRBJ1-1; D uncertain. V gave up 7 bases and J gave up 4 bases, with 13 bases separating them. The CDR3 length is 13 residues. CDR1 is MGHDK and CDR2 is SYGVNS in the germline V gene. The CDR3, as DNA: TGTGCCAGCAAAGTCACCGGCGGCACTGAAGCTTTCTTT. Protein product: CASKVTGGTEAFF.